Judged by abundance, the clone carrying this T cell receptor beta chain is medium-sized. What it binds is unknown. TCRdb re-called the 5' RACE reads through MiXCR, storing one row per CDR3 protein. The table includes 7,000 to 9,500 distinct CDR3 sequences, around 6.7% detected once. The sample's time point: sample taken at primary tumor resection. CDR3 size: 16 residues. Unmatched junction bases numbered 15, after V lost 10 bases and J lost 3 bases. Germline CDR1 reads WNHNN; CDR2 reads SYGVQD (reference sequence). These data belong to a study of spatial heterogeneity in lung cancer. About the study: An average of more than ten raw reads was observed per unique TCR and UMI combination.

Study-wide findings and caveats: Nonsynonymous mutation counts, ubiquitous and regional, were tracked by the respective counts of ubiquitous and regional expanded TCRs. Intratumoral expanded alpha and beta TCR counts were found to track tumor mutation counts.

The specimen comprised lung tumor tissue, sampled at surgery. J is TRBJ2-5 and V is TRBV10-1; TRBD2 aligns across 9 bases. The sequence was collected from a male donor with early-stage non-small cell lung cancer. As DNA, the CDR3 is TGCGCCAAAGCCCTTAGCGGGGGACACACCGAAGAGACCCAGTACTTC. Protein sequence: CAKALSGGHTEETQYF.